This T cell receptor beta chain was captured in a study of identifying expanded T cells in peripheral blood. In germline, CDR1 is MNHNS, CDR2 SASEGT. The CDR3 sequence is 14 residues long. V gave up 6 bases and J gave up 9 bases; unmatched junction bases: 8. On this clone itself: The antigen is undetermined.

Study-level findings and limits: Variance in clone template counts between roughly 2-week samples significantly increased with total template count across all healthy donors.

Produced via immunoSEQ multiplex PCR; TCRdb's table is partial and in-frame only. The data contain about 89,000 clones, about 91% of them singletons. The chain links TRBV6-1 to TRBJ1-6; 7 bases agree with TRBD1. Sequenced sample: blood. The receptor was derived from a person aged 18-69 years in good health. The CDR3 region is CASRSQGTSSPLHF. CDR3 DNA: TGTGCCAGCAGGTCACAGGGGACTTCTTCACCCCTCCACTTT.